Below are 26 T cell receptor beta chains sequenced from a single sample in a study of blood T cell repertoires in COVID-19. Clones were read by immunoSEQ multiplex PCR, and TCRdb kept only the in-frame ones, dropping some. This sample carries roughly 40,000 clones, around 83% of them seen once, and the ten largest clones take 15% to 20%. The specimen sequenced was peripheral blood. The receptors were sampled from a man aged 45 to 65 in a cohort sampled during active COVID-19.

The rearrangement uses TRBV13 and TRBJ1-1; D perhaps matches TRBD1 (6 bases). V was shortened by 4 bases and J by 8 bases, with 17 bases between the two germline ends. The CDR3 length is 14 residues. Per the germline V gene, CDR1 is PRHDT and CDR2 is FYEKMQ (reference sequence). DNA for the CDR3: TGTGCCAGCAGCTCCGGTCGACAGGTCCCCGAAGCTTTCTTT. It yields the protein CASSSGRQVPEAFF.

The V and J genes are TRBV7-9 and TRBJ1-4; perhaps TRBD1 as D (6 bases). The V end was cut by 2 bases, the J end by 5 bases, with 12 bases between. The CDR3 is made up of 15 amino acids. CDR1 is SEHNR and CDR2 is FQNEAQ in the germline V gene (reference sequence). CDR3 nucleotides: TGTGCCAGCAGCTTAAAGGACAGCGGAAATGAAAAACTGTTTTTT. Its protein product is CASSLKDSGNEKLFF.

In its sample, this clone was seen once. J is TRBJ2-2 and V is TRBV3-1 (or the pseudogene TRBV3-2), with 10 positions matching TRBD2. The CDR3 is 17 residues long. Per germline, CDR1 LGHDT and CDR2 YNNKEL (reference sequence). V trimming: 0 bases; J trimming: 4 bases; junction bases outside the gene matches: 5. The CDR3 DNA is TGTGCCAGCAGCCAAGATACAGCGGGAGGGCCCACCGGGGAGCTGTTTTTT. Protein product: CASSQDTAGGPTGELFF.

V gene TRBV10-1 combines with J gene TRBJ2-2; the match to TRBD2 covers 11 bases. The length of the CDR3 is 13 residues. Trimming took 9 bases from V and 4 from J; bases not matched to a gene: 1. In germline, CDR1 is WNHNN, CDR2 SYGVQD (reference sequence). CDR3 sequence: CARGLAGTGELFF. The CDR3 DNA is TGCGCCAGAGGACTAGCGGGCACCGGGGAGCTGTTTTTT.

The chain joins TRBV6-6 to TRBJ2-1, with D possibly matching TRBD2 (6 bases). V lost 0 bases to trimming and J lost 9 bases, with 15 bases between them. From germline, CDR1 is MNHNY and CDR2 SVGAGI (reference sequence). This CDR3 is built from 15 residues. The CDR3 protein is CASSYSSVLAPEQFF. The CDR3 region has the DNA TGTGCCAGCAGTTACTCGTCGGTACTAGCACCTGAGCAGTTCTTC.

CDR3 nucleotides: TGCGCCAGCAGCCTTGGACTCATGAACACTGAAGCTTTCTTT. Its translation: CASSLGLMNTEAFF. V gene TRBV4-1 combines with J gene TRBJ1-1, with D unclear. V lost 4 bases and J lost 0, with 9 bases in between. Germline V CDR1 and CDR2: MGHRA, YSYEKL. The CDR3 runs 14 residues.

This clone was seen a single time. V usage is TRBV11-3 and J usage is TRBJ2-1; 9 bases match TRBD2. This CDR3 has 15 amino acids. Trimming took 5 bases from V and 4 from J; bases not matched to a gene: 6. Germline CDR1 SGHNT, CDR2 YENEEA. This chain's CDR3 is CASSGGLASYNEQFF. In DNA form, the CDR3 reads TGTGCCAGCAGCGGAGGACTAGCGAGTTACAATGAGCAGTTCTTC.

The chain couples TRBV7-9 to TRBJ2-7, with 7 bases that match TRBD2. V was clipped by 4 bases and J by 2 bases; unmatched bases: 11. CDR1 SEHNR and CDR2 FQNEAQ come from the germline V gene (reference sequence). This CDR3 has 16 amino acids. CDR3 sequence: CASSSGGSVTPYEQYV. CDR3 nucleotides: TGTGCCAGCAGCTCGGGCGGGAGCGTTACCCCCTACGAGCAGTACGTC.

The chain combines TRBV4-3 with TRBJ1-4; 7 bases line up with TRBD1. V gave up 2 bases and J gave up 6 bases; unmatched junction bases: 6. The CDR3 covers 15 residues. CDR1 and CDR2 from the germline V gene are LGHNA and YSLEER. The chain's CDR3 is CASSQSRDRDEKLFF. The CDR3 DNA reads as TGCGCCAGCAGCCAATCACGGGACAGAGATGAAAAACTGTTTTTT.

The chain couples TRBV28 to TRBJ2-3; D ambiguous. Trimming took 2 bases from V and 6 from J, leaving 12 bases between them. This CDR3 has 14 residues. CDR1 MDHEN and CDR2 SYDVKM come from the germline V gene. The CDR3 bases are TGTGCCAGCAGTTTAATGGCCGCAGCGGATACGCAGTATTTT. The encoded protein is CASSLMAAADTQYF.

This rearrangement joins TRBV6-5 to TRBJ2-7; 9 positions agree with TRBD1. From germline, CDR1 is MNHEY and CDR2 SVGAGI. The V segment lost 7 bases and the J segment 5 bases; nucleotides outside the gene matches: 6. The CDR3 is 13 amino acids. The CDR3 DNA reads TGTGCCAGCATCGGGACAGGGCTGAACGAGCAGTACTTC. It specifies CASIGTGLNEQYF.

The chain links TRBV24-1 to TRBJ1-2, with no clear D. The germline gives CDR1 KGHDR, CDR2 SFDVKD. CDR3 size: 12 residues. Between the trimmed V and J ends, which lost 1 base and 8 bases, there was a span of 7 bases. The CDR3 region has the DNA TGTGCCACCAGTGATTTCGGTACGGGCTACACCTTC. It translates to CATSDFGTGYTF.

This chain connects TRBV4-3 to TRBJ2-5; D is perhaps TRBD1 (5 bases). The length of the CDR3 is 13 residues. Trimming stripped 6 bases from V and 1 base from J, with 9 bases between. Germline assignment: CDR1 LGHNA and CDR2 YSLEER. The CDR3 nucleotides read TGCGCCAGCAGTTTAGGGGTCCAAGAGACCCAGTACTTC. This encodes CASSLGVQETQYF.

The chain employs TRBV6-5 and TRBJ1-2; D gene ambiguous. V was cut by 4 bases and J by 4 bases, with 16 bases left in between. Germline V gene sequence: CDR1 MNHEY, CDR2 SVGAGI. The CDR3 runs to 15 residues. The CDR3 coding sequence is TGTGCCAGCAGTTTGGGGAGATCTTGGGGCTATGGCTACACCTTC. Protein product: CASSLGRSWGYGYTF.

In DNA, the CDR3 is TGTGCCAGCAGTTTATCTAGGAGCTACGAGCAGTACTTC. It yields the protein CASSLSRSYEQYF. This chain links TRBV27 with TRBJ2-7; D is undetermined. Trimming removed 0 bases from V and 3 bases from J, with 6 bases in between. The CDR3 is made up of 13 amino acids. Germline V gene data show CDR1 as MNHEY and CDR2 as SMNVEV (reference sequence).

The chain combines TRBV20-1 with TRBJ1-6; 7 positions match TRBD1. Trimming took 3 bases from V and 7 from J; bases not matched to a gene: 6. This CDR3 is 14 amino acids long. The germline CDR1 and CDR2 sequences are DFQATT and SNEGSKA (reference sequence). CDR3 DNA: TGCAGTGCTAGTTCTGGGACAGCAAATTCACCCCTCCACTTT. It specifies CSASSGTANSPLHF.

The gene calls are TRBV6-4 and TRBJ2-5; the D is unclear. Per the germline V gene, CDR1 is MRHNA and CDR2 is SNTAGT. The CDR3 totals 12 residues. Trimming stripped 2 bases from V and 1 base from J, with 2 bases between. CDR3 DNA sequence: TGTGCCAGCAGTGACCTCCAAGAGACCCAGTACTTC. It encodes CASSDLQETQYF.

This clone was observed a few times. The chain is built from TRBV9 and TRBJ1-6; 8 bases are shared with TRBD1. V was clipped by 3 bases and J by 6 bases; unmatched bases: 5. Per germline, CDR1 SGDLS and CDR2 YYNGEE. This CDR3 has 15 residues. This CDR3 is CASSDGQGSNSPLHF. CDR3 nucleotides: TGTGCCAGCAGCGACGGACAGGGAAGTAATTCACCCCTCCACTTT.

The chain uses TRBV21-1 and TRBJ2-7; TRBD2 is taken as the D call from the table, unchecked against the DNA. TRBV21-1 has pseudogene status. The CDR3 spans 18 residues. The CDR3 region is CASSPQGLAGEGLYEQYV. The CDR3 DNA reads TGTGCCAGCAGCCCCCAGGGACTAGCGGGAGAAGGGCTCTACGAGCAGTACGTC.

CDR3 region: CASRALAGQSSTDTQYF. For the CDR3, the DNA is TGTGCCAGCAGGGCACTAGCGGGTCAGTCAAGCACAGATACGCAGTATTTT. The chain recombines TRBV7-2 with TRBJ2-3; 9 bases are a match to TRBD2. J lost 0 bases, V lost 6 bases, and 10 bases had no gene match. The CDR3 covers 17 residues. Germline CDR1 reads SGHTA; CDR2 reads FQGNSA.

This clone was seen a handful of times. The CDR3 DNA follows: TGTGCCATCAGTGGTACTAGCGGGAGTCCAGATACGCAGTATTTT. It is translated as CAISGTSGSPDTQYF. This chain joins TRBV10-3 and TRBJ2-3, with 11 bases that match TRBD2. With 4 bases clipped from V and 4 bases from J, the junction kept 4 bases outside the gene matches. This CDR3 is 15 amino acids long. Germline lookup yields CDR1 ENHRY and CDR2 SYGVKD.

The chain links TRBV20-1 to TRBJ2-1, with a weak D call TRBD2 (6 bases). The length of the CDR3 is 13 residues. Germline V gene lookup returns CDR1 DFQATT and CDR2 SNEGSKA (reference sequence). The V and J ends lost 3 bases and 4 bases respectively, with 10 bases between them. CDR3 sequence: CSASGAGYNEQFF. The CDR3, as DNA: TGCAGTGCTAGTGGTGCGGGATACAATGAGCAGTTCTTC.

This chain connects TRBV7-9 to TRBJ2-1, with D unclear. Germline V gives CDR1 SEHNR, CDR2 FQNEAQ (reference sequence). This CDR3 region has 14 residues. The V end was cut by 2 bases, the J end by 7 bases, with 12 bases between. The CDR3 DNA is TGTGCCAGCAGCTTATCCCTGTCGAGGAATGAGCAGTTCTTC. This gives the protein CASSLSLSRNEQFF.

In DNA, the CDR3 is TGTGCCAGCACCCCCGTGGCTAGCGGACAAAACATTCAGTACTTC. Translating it yields CASTPVASGQNIQYF. This chain uses TRBV6-5 with TRBJ2-4, with 7 bases that match TRBD2. The germline V gene encodes CDR1 MNHEY and CDR2 SVGAGI. This CDR3 spans 15 amino acids. V lost 7 bases to trimming and J lost 5 bases; unmatched junction nucleotides: 11.

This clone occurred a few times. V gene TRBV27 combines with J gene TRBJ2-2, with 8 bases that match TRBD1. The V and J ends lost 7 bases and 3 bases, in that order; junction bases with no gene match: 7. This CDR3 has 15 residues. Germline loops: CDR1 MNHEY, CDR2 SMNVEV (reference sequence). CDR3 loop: CASTTSTGDTGELFF. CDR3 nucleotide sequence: TGTGCCAGCACCACTTCGACAGGGGACACCGGGGAGCTGTTTTTT.

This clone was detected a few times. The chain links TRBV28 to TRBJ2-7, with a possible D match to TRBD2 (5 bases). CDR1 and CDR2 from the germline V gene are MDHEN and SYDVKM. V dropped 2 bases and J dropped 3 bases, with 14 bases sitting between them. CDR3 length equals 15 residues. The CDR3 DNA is TGTGCCAGCAGTTTAGCTGTCTCGGGGTTCTACGAGCAGTACGTC. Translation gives CASSLAVSGFYEQYV.